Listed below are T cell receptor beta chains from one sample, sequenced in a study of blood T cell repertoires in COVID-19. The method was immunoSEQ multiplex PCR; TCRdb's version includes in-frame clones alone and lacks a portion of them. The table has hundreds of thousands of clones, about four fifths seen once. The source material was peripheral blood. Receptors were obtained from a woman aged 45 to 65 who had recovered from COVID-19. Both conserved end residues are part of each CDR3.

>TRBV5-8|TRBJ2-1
CASSLGAGRNEQFF
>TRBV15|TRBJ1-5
CATSREGRGGNQPQHF
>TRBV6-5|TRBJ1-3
CASSPTGGGGNTIYF
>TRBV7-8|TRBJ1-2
CASSSGQRVVGYTF
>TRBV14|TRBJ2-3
CASSSIAGGPDTQYF
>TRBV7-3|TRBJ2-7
CASSLGQGSPYEQYF
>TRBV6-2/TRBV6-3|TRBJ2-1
CASSYSSWVSNEQFF
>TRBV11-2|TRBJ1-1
CASSLDSALVYLEAFF
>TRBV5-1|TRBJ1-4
CASSAGQSTLLIEKLFF
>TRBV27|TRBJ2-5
CASSLYATSGTETQYF
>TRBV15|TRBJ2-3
CATKVAGGTDTQYF
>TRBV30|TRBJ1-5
CAWSLGQGALMFQPQHF
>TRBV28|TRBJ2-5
CASSPQRGVYFSETQYF
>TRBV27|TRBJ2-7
CASSSGLAGFYEQYF
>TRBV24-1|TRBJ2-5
CATSDDNRETQYF
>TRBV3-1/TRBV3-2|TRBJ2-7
CASSQWTSGRAGEQYF
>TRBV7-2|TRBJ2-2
CASSLVGQGAPGELFF
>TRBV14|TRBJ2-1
CASRTSGGAEPYNEQFF
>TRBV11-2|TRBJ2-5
CASSPDFQETQYF
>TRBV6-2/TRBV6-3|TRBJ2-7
CASSSADSYEQYF
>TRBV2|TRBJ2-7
CASSGGTGGEQYF
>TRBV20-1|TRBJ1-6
CSASRYGDYYNSPLHF
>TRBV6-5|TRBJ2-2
CASSLQGFGTGELFF
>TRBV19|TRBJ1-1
CASRGMGQGWAEAFF
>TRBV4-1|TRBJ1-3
CASTGGGNTIYF
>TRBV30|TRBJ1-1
CAWSLQGITEAFF
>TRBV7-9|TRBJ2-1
CASSPRTSGRAVEQFF